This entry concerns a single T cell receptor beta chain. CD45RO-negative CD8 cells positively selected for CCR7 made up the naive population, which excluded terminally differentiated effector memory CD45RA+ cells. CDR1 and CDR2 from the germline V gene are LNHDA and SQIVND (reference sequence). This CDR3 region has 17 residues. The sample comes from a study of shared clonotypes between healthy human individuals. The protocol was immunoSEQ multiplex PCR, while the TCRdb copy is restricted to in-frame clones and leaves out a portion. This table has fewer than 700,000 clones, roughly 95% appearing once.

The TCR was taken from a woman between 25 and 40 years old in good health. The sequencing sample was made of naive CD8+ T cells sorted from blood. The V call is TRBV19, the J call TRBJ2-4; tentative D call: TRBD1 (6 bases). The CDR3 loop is CGTTGGQTPGEENIQYF. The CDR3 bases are TGTGGTACGACTGGGGGCCAGACCCCAGGGGAAGAAAACATTCAGTACTTC. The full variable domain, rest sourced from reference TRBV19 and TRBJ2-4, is DGGITQSPKYLFRKEGQNVTLSCEQNLNHDAMYWYRQDPGQGLRLIYYSQIVNDFQKGDIAEGYSVSREKKESFPLTVTSAQKNPTAFYLCGTTGGQTPGEENIQYFGAGTRLSVL.